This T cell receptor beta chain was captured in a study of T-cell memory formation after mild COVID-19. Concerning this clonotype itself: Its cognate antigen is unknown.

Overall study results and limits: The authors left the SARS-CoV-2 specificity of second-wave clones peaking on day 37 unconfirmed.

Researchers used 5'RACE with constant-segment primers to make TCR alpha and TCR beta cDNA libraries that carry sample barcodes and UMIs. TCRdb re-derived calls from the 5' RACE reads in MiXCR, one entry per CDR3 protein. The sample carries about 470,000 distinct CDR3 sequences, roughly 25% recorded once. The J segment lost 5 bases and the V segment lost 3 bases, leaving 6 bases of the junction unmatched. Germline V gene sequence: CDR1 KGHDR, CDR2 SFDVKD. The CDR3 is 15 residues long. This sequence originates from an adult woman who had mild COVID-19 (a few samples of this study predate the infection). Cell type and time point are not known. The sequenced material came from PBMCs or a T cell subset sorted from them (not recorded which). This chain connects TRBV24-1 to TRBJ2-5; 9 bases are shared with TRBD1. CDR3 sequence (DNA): TGTGCCACCAGTGATGGGGACAGGGTGGGGGAGACCCAGTACTTC. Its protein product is CATSDGDRVGETQYF.